A selection of T cell receptor beta chains follows, all from one sample in a study of blood T cell repertoires in COVID-19. Method: immunoSEQ multiplex PCR; TCRdb's copy keeps in-frame clones and lacks some. The sample records 300,000 to 400,000 clones, around 85% being singletons. Sample: PBMCs or T cells enriched from blood (not recorded which). The receptors were gathered from a woman under 40 who had been exposed to COVID-19. Each CDR3 is given with its conserved first and last residue. Each record gives: V gene, J gene, clone size, D gene, CDR3 protein, CDR3 DNA. D genes are given only for firm matches. Expanded clones get a size class; other rows say once, few or many, or leave the size out.

>TRBV2|TRBJ2-3|-|TRBD2
CASSGLAWDTQYF
TGTGCCAGCAGTGGACTAGCTTGGGATACGCAGTATTTT
>TRBV2|TRBJ2-1|once|TRBD1
CASTPVRGSNEQFF
TGTGCCAGCACCCCCGTCAGGGGGTCCAATGAGCAGTTCTTC
>TRBV28|TRBJ1-5|few|-
CASSSGEVSKQPQHF
TGTGCCAGTTCATCGGGGGAGGTTTCCAAACAGCCCCAGCATTTT
>TRBV14|TRBJ2-6|-|TRBD1
CASSQAPGTVSGANVLTF
TGTGCCAGCAGCCAAGCTCCCGGGACAGTCTCTGGGGCCAACGTCCTGACTTTC
>TRBV6-5|TRBJ1-5|-|-
CASRGGRYSNQPQHF
TGTGCCAGCAGGGGGGGTCGGTATAGCAATCAGCCCCAGCATTTT
>TRBV7-9|TRBJ1-4|-|TRBD1
CASSPQGHRGEKLFF
TGTGCCAGCAGCCCACAGGGGCACAGGGGTGAAAAACTGTTTTTT
>TRBV19|TRBJ1-4|-|TRBD1
CASNRDSFNEKLFF
TGTGCCAGCAATCGGGACAGTTTTAATGAAAAACTGTTTTTT
>TRBV5-4|TRBJ1-4|-|TRBD1
CASSRTDRLNEKLFF
TGTGCCAGCAGCCGTACGGACAGGCTTAATGAAAAACTGTTTTTT
>TRBV7-9|TRBJ2-4|-|-
CASSLQGDIQYF
TGTGCCAGCAGCTTACAGGGTGACATTCAGTACTTC
>TRBV2|TRBJ2-4|-|-
CASRTQGGLTSIQYF
TGTGCCAGCAGGACACAGGGTGGGTTAACGAGCATTCAGTACTTC
>TRBV27|TRBJ1-2|-|TRBD1
CASSRTGGYVDYGYTF
TGTGCCAGCAGTCGGACAGGGGGCTACGTTGACTATGGCTACACCTTC
>TRBV20-1|TRBJ2-2|-|TRBD2
CSASGLANTGELFF
TGCAGTGCTAGTGGACTAGCTAACACCGGGGAGCTGTTTTTT
>TRBV24-1|TRBJ2-1|-|-
CATSTQRFFYNEQFF
TGTGCCACCAGCACACAGCGGTTCTTCTACAATGAGCAGTTCTTC
>TRBV28|TRBJ2-7|-|-
CASSPVTPSSEQYF
TGTGCCAGCAGTCCGGTCACGCCGAGCTCCGAGCAGTACTTC
>TRBV12-3/TRBV12-4|TRBJ1-1|-|-
CASSTRRGTEAFF
TGTGCCAGCAGTACCCGACGGGGAACTGAAGCTTTCTTT
>TRBV7-2|TRBJ2-7|-|TRBD1
CASSAGAGTAYEQYF
TGTGCCAGCAGCGCAGGGGCCGGGACAGCCTACGAGCAGTACTTC
>TRBV19|TRBJ2-3|-|TRBD2
CASSTPRGGSTDTQYF
TGTGCCAGTAGTACCCCCCGGGGGGGTAGCACAGATACGCAGTATTTT
>TRBV27|TRBJ1-5|-|TRBD1
CASSLSIGGAGQPQHF
TGTGCCAGCAGTTTATCGATAGGGGGCGCAGGACAGCCCCAGCATTTT
>TRBV16|TRBJ1-1|few|TRBD1
CASSRPGGTEAFF
TGTGCCAGCAGCAGGCCAGGGGGAACTGAAGCTTTCTTT
>TRBV5-1|TRBJ1-1|few|-
CASSLGQAIKGNTEAFF
TGCGCCAGCAGCTTGGGACAGGCAATTAAAGGGAACACTGAAGCTTTCTTT
>TRBV10-2|TRBJ1-4|-|TRBD1
CASSESQGAKLFF
TGCGCCAGCAGTGAGTCACAGGGGGCAAAACTGTTTTTT
>TRBV28|TRBJ1-2|-|TRBD1
CASSSGQGIFYGYTF
TGTGCCAGCAGTTCGGGACAGGGGATATTCTATGGCTACACCTTC
>TRBV5-8|TRBJ2-3|once|TRBD1
CASSFRTGDTDTQYF
TGTGCCAGCAGTTTCAGAACAGGGGACACAGATACGCAGTATTTT
>TRBV15|TRBJ2-5|-|TRBD1
CATSRDTGVFETQYF
TGTGCCACCAGCAGAGATACAGGGGTTTTTGAGACCCAGTACTTC
>TRBV7-3|TRBJ2-3|-|TRBD2
CASSLTTGGATTDTQYF
TGTGCCAGCAGCTTAACGACGGGAGGGGCTACCACAGATACGCAGTATTTT
>TRBV5-6|TRBJ2-1|-|-
CASSLGDNEQFF
TGTGCCAGCAGCTTGGGCGATAATGAGCAGTTCTTC
>TRBV28|TRBJ1-1|-|-
CASSLIYRIEAFF
TGTGCCAGCAGTTTAATCTACAGAATTGAAGCTTTCTTT
>TRBV11-2|TRBJ1-2|-|TRBD1
CASSLGPGQHLGYTF
TGTGCCAGCAGCTTAGGCCCGGGACAGCACCTTGGCTACACCTTC
>TRBV5-6|TRBJ2-4|-|-
CASSTTSSKNIQYF
TGTGCCAGCAGCACTACTAGTTCCAAAAACATTCAGTACTTC
>TRBV6-5|TRBJ2-7|-|-
CASSYSSLGATYEQYF
TGTGCCAGCAGTTACTCCTCTCTGGGGGCTACCTACGAGCAGTACTTC
>TRBV11-3|TRBJ2-3|-|TRBD2
CASSSIFSGGSFFTDTQYF
TGTGCCAGCAGCTCGATATTTAGCGGGGGGTCTTTTTTCACAGATACGCAGTATTTT
>TRBV10-3|TRBJ1-3|-|-
CAISEGSRSSGNTIYF
TGTGCCATCAGTGAGGGCTCCCGATCCTCTGGAAACACCATATATTTT
>TRBV11-2|TRBJ2-1|-|TRBD2
CASSFQIAGGSGEQFF
TGTGCCAGCAGCTTCCAAATAGCGGGGGGGTCGGGTGAGCAGTTCTTC
>TRBV12-3/TRBV12-4|TRBJ1-1|-|-
CASSLTGNTEAFF
TGTGCCAGCAGTTTAACAGGCAACACTGAAGCTTTCTTT
>TRBV20-1|TRBJ1-6|-|-
CSATLYSPLHF
TGCAGTGCCACTCTCTATTCACCCCTCCACTTT
>TRBV5-1|TRBJ1-4|-|-
CASSLRPLALATNEKLFF
TGCGCCAGCAGCTTACGGCCCTTGGCGCTAGCAACTAATGAAAAACTGTTTTTT
>TRBV15|TRBJ1-1|-|-
CATSRDWRVMNTEAFF
TGTGCCACCAGCAGAGATTGGAGGGTTATGAACACTGAAGCTTTCTTT
>TRBV10-3|TRBJ2-1|few|-
CAISELAKPNEQFF
TGTGCCATCAGTGAATTAGCAAAACCGAATGAGCAGTTCTTC
>TRBV15|TRBJ1-5|few|-
CATSQHGGGTVYSNQPQHF
TGTGCCACCAGCCAGCACGGCGGGGGTACCGTTTATAGCAATCAGCCCCAGCATTTT
>TRBV19|TRBJ2-3|-|TRBD2
CASSKSSGRVGTDTQYF
TGTGCCAGTAGTAAGTCTAGCGGGAGGGTTGGCACAGATACGCAGTATTTT
>TRBV15|TRBJ1-4|-|-
CATSIDGTTNEKLFF
TGTGCCACCAGCATCGACGGGACAACTAATGAAAAACTGTTTTTT
>TRBV3-1/TRBV3-2|TRBJ2-1|-|TRBD2
CASSQDRAGGLSYNEQFF
TGTGCCAGCAGCCAAGATCGAGCGGGGGGGCTCTCCTACAATGAGCAGTTCTTC
>TRBV5-1|TRBJ1-1|few|TRBD1
CASSFPGGTEAFF
TGCGCCAGCAGCTTTCCAGGGGGCACTGAAGCTTTCTTT
>TRBV21-1|TRBJ2-1|-|-
CASSIPSGVQFF
TGTGCCAGCAGCATCCCTAGCGGGGTTCAGTTCTTC
>TRBV29-1|TRBJ1-1|-|-
CSVAEGGRAEAFF
TGCAGCGTTGCGGAGGGTGGGAGGGCTGAAGCTTTCTTT
>TRBV28|TRBJ1-1|-|TRBD1
CASSLRGTGEAFF
TGTGCCAGCAGTCTACGCGGGACAGGTGAAGCTTTCTTT
>TRBV3-1/TRBV3-2|TRBJ2-2|-|-
CASSQDRAGPNTGELFF
TGTGCCAGCAGCCAAGATAGGGCAGGGCCGAACACCGGGGAGCTGTTTTTT
>TRBV4-2|TRBJ1-1|-|TRBD1
CASSQASGQGMNTEAFF
TGTGCCAGCAGCCAGGCCTCGGGACAGGGGATGAACACTGAAGCTTTCTTT
>TRBV4-2|TRBJ2-1|once|-
CASSQRRDEQFF
TGTGCCAGCAGCCAGAGGAGGGATGAGCAGTTCTTC
>TRBV10-3|TRBJ1-2|-|-
CAISLAGGDGGYTF
TGTGCCATCAGTCTCGCCGGGGGGGACGGTGGCTACACCTTC
>TRBV5-1|TRBJ2-7|once|-
CASSLEDSVNYEQYF
TGCGCCAGCAGCTTGGAGGACTCGGTAAATTACGAGCAGTACTTC
>TRBV30|TRBJ1-1|-|-
CAWSRTVNTEAFF
TGTGCCTGGAGTAGGACAGTGAACACTGAAGCTTTCTTT
>TRBV5-1|TRBJ2-5|-|TRBD1
CASSWTTGPEETQYF
TGCGCCAGCAGCTGGACGACAGGGCCTGAAGAGACCCAGTACTTC
>TRBV14|TRBJ2-5|-|-
CASGLKRETQYF
TGTGCCAGCGGGTTAAAGCGAGAGACCCAGTACTTC
>TRBV15|TRBJ2-7|-|-
CATSRPDIYEQYF
TGTGCCACCAGCAGACCTGACATCTACGAGCAGTACTTC
>TRBV20-1|TRBJ1-2|-|-
CSASGGGLYGYTF
TGCAGTGCTAGTGGTGGCGGTCTCTATGGCTACACCTTC
>TRBV18|TRBJ2-2|-|-
CASSPGGTGELFF
TGTGCCAGCTCACCAGGAGGCACCGGGGAGCTGTTTTTT
>TRBV6-4|TRBJ2-3|-|TRBD1
CASSEPGQGIDTQYF
TGTGCCAGCAGTGAGCCGGGACAGGGTATAGATACGCAGTATTTT
>TRBV5-1|TRBJ2-3|-|TRBD2
CASNRLAGETDTQYF
TGCGCCAGCAACCGACTAGCGGGAGAAACAGATACGCAGTATTTT